This entry describes one T cell receptor beta chain. Its antigen is unidentified. The data originate from a study of response to subunit inactivated influenza vaccine. Study-level results: Authors suggested each seasonal influenza vaccination recruits few new T cells.

One entry per CDR3 protein results from TCRdb running MiXCR on the RT-PCR reads. Among over 400,000 distinct CDR3 sequences, approximately 11% were seen once, and the ten largest hold approximately 12%. This CDR3 is 13 amino acids long. V gave up 5 bases and J gave up 2 bases; unmatched junction bases: 3. CDR1 is SGHVS, CDR2 FNYEAQ, per germline. Here the sequenced sample was PBMCs from blood, taken around seven weeks after vaccination. The J gene is TRBJ2-7, the V gene TRBV7-6; 7 bases map to TRBD2. This sequence was found in a man aged 50-60 years who received an inactivated influenza vaccine. The CDR3 sequence: CASSRGLAYEQYF. CDR3 in DNA: TGTGCCAGCAGCCGTGGACTAGCCTACGAGCAGTACTTC.